This TCR beta chain was profiled in a study of CD8+CD57+ T cells in acquired aplastic anemia. Patients chosen for sequencing had shown CD8+CD57+ cell expansion by flow cytometry. This clonotype was counted many times. Genomic DNA provided the template from which TCR beta VDJ and CDR3 profiles were obtained. TCRdb passed the reads through MiXCR, listing each CDR3 protein once. The sample lists 150,000 or so distinct CDR3 sequences; roughly 48% were seen once. The source of this sequence is a human donor with aplastic anemia. Sequenced sample: sorted CD4+, CD8+, or CD8+CD57+ T cells (not recorded which) from PBMCs.

The CDR3 reads CASHTKRAKNYGYTF. The CDR3 bases are TGTGCCAGTCACACAAAGCGGGCGAAAAACTATGGCTACACCTTC. This chain connects TRBV19 to TRBJ1-2; no definite D call. This CDR3 is built from 15 residues. Looked up from germline, CDR1 is LNHDA and CDR2 is SQIVND (reference sequence). Trimming took 8 bases from V and 2 from J, leaving 18 bases between them. The full variable domain, its missing parts supplied by reference TRBV19 and TRBJ1-2, is DGGITQSPKYLFRKEGQNVTLSCEQNLNHDAMYWYRQDPGQGLRLIYYSQIVNDFQKGDIAEGYSVSREKKESFPLTVTSAQKNPTAFYLCASHTKRAKNYGYTFGSGTRLTVV.